A single sample gave rise to the 20 T cell receptor beta chains below, sequenced in a study of CD8 T cells in ankylosing spondylitis. Each CDR3 protein gets one entry after TCRdb re-called the 5' RACE reads with MiXCR. The sample shows about 89,000 distinct CDR3 sequences, about 27% of them seen only once. Material: blood, either unsorted or a sorted T cell fraction (not recorded which). These TCRs come from a male donor with ankylosing spondylitis or in good health (not recorded which).

The J gene is TRBJ1-1, the V gene TRBV5-6; no clear D. CDR1 is SGHDT and CDR2 is YYEEEE in the germline V gene. Trimming took 0 bases from V and 9 from J, leaving 9 bases between them. The CDR3 has 12 amino acids. Here the CDR3 reads CASSLAAAQAFF. CDR3 in DNA: TGTGCCAGCAGCTTGGCGGCGGCCCAAGCTTTCTTT.

The CDR3 reads CSARDPRGYTF. The DNA for the CDR3 is TGCAGTGCTAGAGATCCCAGGGGCTACACCTTC. The V call is TRBV20-1, the J call TRBJ1-2, with D uncertain. The CDR3 runs to 11 residues. The germline V and J ends were trimmed by 0 bases and 8 bases, with 7 bases remaining between them. The germline V gene has CDR1 DFQATT and CDR2 SNEGSKA (reference sequence).

The chain combines TRBV19 with TRBJ1-1; D call uncertain. Germline V gene sequence: CDR1 LNHDA, CDR2 SQIVND (reference sequence). V dropped 5 bases and J dropped 3 bases, with 10 bases sitting between them. CDR3 length: 13 amino acids. For the CDR3, the DNA is TGTGCCAGTAGTGTCAGGCCGGACACTGAAGCTTTCTTT. This sequence encodes CASSVRPDTEAFF.

This clonotype was counted between two and nine times. This rearrangement joins TRBV30 to TRBJ2-2; perhaps TRBD2 as D (6 bases). This CDR3 region has 14 residues. Germline V gene lookup returns CDR1 GTSNPN and CDR2 SVGIG (reference sequence). The V end was cut by 2 bases, the J end by 0 bases, with 7 bases between. The CDR3 sequence is CAWSWGANTGELFF. In nucleotides, the CDR3 is TGTGCCTGGAGTTGGGGGGCGAACACCGGGGAGCTGTTTTTT.

The chain employs TRBV11-1 and TRBJ1-1, with D possibly matching TRBD1 (6 bases). Deletions cut 5 bases from V and 6 bases from J, with 13 bases between. Germline V CDR1 and CDR2: SGHAT, FQDESV (reference sequence). The CDR3 is 13 residues long. Written as DNA, the CDR3 is TGTGCCAGCAGCCGGACGGGGGGCGCTGAAGCTTTCTTT. Amino acid sequence: CASSRTGGAEAFF.

This rearrangement joins TRBV5-1 to TRBJ1-1; D is undetermined. This CDR3 contains 15 residues. Trimming shortened V by 0 bases and J by 0 bases, and 9 bases separated the two germline ends. The germline V gene encodes CDR1 SGHRS and CDR2 YFSETQ. CDR3 nucleotide sequence: TGCGCCAGCAGCTTGGCGGGCTCCATGAACACTGAAGCTTTCTTT. Translated, it gives CASSLAGSMNTEAFF.

This clonotype was seen once. The rearrangement uses TRBV15 and TRBJ2-3; 7 nucleotides match TRBD2. This CDR3 spans 12 amino acids. Trimming removed 7 bases from V and 5 bases from J; junction bases left unmatched: 3. CDR1 and CDR2 from the germline V gene are LNHNV and YYDKDF (reference sequence). CDR3 in amino acids: CATTPGGDTQYF. The CDR3 region has the DNA TGTGCCACCACTCCGGGAGGAGATACGCAGTATTTT.

The chain links TRBV20-1 to TRBJ1-2; tentative D call: TRBD1 (5 bases). The CDR3 has 12 residues. Deletions cut 2 bases from V and 8 bases from J, with 12 bases between. Germline CDR1 DFQATT, CDR2 SNEGSKA (reference sequence). Here the CDR3 DNA reads TGCAGTGCTAGAATTGGGGCAAGGGGCTACACCTTC. It is translated as CSARIGARGYTF.

The V and J genes are TRBV20-1 and TRBJ2-1; D is unclear. CDR1 DFQATT and CDR2 SNEGSKA come from the germline V gene (reference sequence). The V end was cut by 3 bases, the J end by 5 bases, with 5 bases between. The CDR3 sequence is 11 residues long. DNA for the CDR3: TGCAGTGCTAGGGCCAACAATGAGCAGTTCTTC. This gives the protein CSARANNEQFF.

This clonotype was seen only once. The chain couples TRBV20-1 to TRBJ2-7; D possibly corresponds to TRBD2 (6 bases). V dropped 1 base and J dropped 5 bases, with 6 bases sitting between them. The CDR3 runs to 11 residues. CDR1 and CDR2 from the germline V gene are DFQATT and SNEGSKA (reference sequence). The CDR3 coding sequence is TGCAGTGCTAGAGCGGGGGACGAGCAGTACGTC. Translation: CSARAGDEQYV.

This clonotype was seen more than once but under ten times. The chain recombines TRBV5-1 with TRBJ2-2; 7 positions match TRBD1. The CDR3 runs to 15 residues. In germline, CDR1 is SGHRS, CDR2 YFSETQ. Trimming at V came to 4 bases and at J to 3 bases, leaving 6 bases not matched to a gene. As DNA, the CDR3 is TGCGCCAGCAGCAGGGGGCGCGCGGACACCGGGGAGCTGTTTTTT. The encoded protein is CASSRGRADTGELFF.

The chain recombines TRBV5-1 with TRBJ2-3, with unresolved D. The germline gives CDR1 SGHRS, CDR2 YFSETQ. This CDR3 contains 15 residues. Trimming cost V 2 bases and J 0 bases, with 10 bases left between them. The CDR3 spells CASSFYSTSTDTQYF. CDR3 DNA: TGCGCCAGCAGCTTCTACAGCACTAGCACAGATACGCAGTATTTT.

This chain links TRBV7-9 with TRBJ1-1; a possible D gene is TRBD1 (6 bases). The CDR3 runs 14 residues. Trimming took 5 bases from V and 8 from J, leaving 18 bases between them. The germline V gene has CDR1 SEHNR and CDR2 FQNEAQ (reference sequence). The CDR3 is CASSLSRTESEAFF. For the CDR3, the DNA is TGTGCCAGCAGCCTATCTCGGACAGAGAGCGAAGCTTTCTTT.

J is TRBJ2-3 and V is TRBV4-1; tentatively, D is TRBD1 (5 bases). In germline, CDR1 is MGHRA, CDR2 YSYEKL. V was pared by 1 base and J by 5 bases, with 13 bases between. The CDR3 consists of 15 residues. DNA of the CDR3: TGCGCCAGCAGCCAAGGTCTAGGGGCTGGAGATACGCAGTATTTT. Translated, it gives CASSQGLGAGDTQYF.

This sequence joins TRBV18 and TRBJ2-7; 15 nucleotides agree with TRBD2. Looked up from germline, CDR1 is KGHSH and CDR2 is LQKENI. The CDR3 spans 18 residues. Unmatched junction bases numbered 9, after V lost 3 bases and J lost 3 bases. The CDR3 spells CASSPAPGLAGGSYEQYV. As DNA, the CDR3 is TGTGCCAGCTCACCTGCACCGGGACTAGCGGGGGGCAGCTACGAGCAGTACGTC.

This clonotype was counted ten times or more. V gene TRBV29-1 combines with J gene TRBJ2-1; 9 bases map to TRBD1. The CDR3 contains 12 residues. The V gene end was trimmed by 6 bases and the J gene end by 5 bases; junction bases not matched to a gene: 2. Looked up from germline, CDR1 is SQVTM and CDR2 is ANQGSEA. The CDR3: CSVRQGDNEQFF. CDR3 coding DNA: TGCAGCGTCCGACAGGGGGACAATGAGCAGTTCTTC.

The V and J genes are TRBV7-2 and TRBJ2-7; possibly TRBD1 for D (6 bases). The germline CDR1 and CDR2 sequences are SGHTA and FQGNSA. V was cut by 4 bases and J by 7 bases, with 14 bases left in between. CDR3 size: 13 residues. CDR3 amino acids: CASSYGQSGEQYV. The CDR3 region has the DNA TGTGCCAGCAGCTACGGACAGTCTGGGGAGCAGTACGTC.

The chain recombines TRBV12-3 or TRBV12-4 with TRBJ1-4; 7 nucleotides match TRBD1. After removal of 3 bases from V and 3 bases from J, the junction contained 7 bases not matched to a gene. CDR3 length equals 16 residues. The CDR3 DNA follows: TGTGCCAGCAGTTTGGGGAGAGACAGGGCTAATGAAAAACTGTTTTTT. Translation: CASSLGRDRANEKLFF.

In its sample, this clonotype was seen a few times. This sequence joins TRBV5-1 and TRBJ2-6; D perhaps matches TRBD1 (5 bases). CDR1 SGHRS and CDR2 YFSETQ come from the germline V gene. Trimming left V 5 bases short and J 0 bases short, with 15 bases between. The CDR3 has 17 residues. CDR3 nucleotide sequence: TGCGCCAGCAGGCTTGACAGTATAGCCTCTGGGGCCAACGTCCTGACTTTC. This gives the protein CASRLDSIASGANVLTF.

V usage is TRBV12-5 and J usage is TRBJ2-5, with 7 bases matching TRBD2. The germline gives CDR1 LGHNT, CDR2 FRNRAP. This CDR3 is 13 amino acids long. CDR3 nucleotide sequence: TGTGCCGTCCTAGCGGACCTTGAAGAGACCCAGTACTTC. Amino acids: CAVLADLEETQYF.